The TCR beta chain described here comes from a study of blood T cell repertoires in COVID-19. Across the whole study: The United States, Italy and Spain supplied acute and convalescent COVID-19 samples. T cells, B-cell-depleted T cells, or PBMCs provided the cDNA or gDNA that served as material.

Original processing methods: Estimated nucleated cell counts came from reference gene primer amplification. Only in-frame clones appear in the TCRdb table, and some are missing; sequencing was by immunoSEQ multiplex PCR. D and trimming come from the DNA, and the V and J calls and clone size come from that table. The sample yields roughly 250,000 clones, over 70% seen once. In this sample, this clone turned up many times. V lost 1 base and J lost 8; bases outside the gene matches: 4. The CDR3 has 13 amino acids. Germline loops: CDR1 LGHNA, CDR2 YSLEER. The specimen sequenced was peripheral blood. The chain links TRBV4-3 to TRBJ1-1; 7 bases match TRBD1. The sequence derives from a human donor in a cohort sampled during active COVID-19. CDR3 coding DNA: TGCGCCAGCAGCCAAGTCCGGGACAGCGAAGCTTTCTTT. Translating it yields CASSQVRDSEAFF.